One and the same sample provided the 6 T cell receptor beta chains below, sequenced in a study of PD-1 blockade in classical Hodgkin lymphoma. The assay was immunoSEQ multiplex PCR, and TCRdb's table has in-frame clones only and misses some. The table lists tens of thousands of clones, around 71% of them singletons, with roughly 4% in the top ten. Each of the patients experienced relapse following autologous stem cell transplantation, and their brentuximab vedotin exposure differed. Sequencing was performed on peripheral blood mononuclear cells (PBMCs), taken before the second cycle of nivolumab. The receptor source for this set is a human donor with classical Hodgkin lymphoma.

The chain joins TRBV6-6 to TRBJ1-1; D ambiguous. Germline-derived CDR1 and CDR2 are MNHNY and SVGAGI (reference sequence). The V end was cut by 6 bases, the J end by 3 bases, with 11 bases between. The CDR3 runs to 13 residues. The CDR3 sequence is CASSRTGDTEAFF. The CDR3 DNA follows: TGTGCCAGCAGCCGTACCGGGGACACTGAAGCTTTCTTT.

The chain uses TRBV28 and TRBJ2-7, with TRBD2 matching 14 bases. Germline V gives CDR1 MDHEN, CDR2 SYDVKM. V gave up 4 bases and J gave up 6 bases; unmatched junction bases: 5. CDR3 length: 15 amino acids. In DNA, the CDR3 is TGTGCCAGCAGTTCGGGACTAGCGGGAGCGGGCGAGCAGTACTTC. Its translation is CASSSGLAGAGEQYF.

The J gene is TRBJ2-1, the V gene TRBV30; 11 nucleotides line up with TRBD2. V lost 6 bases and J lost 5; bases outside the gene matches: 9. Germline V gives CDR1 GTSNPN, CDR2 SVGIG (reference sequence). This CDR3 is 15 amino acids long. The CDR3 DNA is TGTGCCTGCCTTGGCGGGACTAGCGGAGACAATGAGCAGTTCTTC. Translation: CACLGGTSGDNEQFF.

As DNA, the CDR3 is TGTGCCAGCAGTTCCCCCCCGGGAGCTAACGCGGGGTTCTACGAGCAGTACTTC. The encoded protein is CASSSPPGANAGFYEQYF. The chain has TRBV28 and TRBJ2-7, with TRBD2 as a possible D gene (6 bases). The V end lost 4 bases, the J end lost 3 bases, and 25 bases lay between the germline ends. CDR3 length: 18 residues. Germline V lookup: CDR1 MDHEN, CDR2 SYDVKM.

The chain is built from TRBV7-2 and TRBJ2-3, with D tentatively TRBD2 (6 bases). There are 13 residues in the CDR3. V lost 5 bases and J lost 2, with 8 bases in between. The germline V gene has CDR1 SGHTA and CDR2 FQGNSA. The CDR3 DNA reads TGTGCCAGCAGCGGGGACTTCACAGATACGCAGTATTTT. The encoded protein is CASSGDFTDTQYF.

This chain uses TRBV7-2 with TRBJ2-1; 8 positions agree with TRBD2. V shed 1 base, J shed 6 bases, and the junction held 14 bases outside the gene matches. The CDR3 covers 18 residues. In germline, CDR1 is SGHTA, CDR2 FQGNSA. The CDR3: CASSLGGPGAGGLNEQFF. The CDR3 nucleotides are TGTGCCAGCAGCTTAGGAGGACCCGGGGCGGGGGGCCTCAATGAGCAGTTCTTC.